This entry lists 28 T cell receptor beta chains sequenced from one sample in a study of T cells after yellow fever vaccination. MiXCR, applied by TCRdb to the 5' RACE reads, yields one record per CDR3 protein. The repertoire holds more than 300,000 distinct CDR3 sequences, around 11% seen once, with about 3% in the top ten. The starting material was CD4+ T cells sorted from PBMCs, obtained 45 days after the yellow fever booster vaccination. The receptors come from a man aged 18 to 29 who received the YFV17D yellow fever vaccine.

This clonotype turned up a few times. This chain uses TRBV19 with TRBJ1-1; 8 bases are shared with TRBD1. Germline lookup yields CDR1 LNHDA and CDR2 SQIVND (reference sequence). The CDR3 sequence is 14 residues long. V lost 5 bases and J lost 5; bases outside the gene matches: 7. The CDR3 sequence is CASSPGQERTEAFF. In nucleotides, the CDR3 is TGTGCCAGTAGTCCGGGACAGGAGAGGACTGAAGCTTTCTTT.

The chain combines TRBV7-2 with TRBJ1-6; TRBD1 aligns across 9 bases. Germline-derived CDR1 and CDR2 are SGHTA and FQGNSA. V shed 3 bases, J shed 1 base, and the junction held 4 bases outside the gene matches. The CDR3 sequence is 17 residues long. CDR3 sequence (DNA): TGTGCCAGCAGCTTCGCAGACAGGGGGTCCTATAATTCACCCCTCCACTTT. It specifies CASSFADRGSYNSPLHF. Drawing the rest from reference TRBV7-2 and TRBJ1-6, the complete variable domain is GAGVSQSPSNKVTEKGKDVELRCDPISGHTALYWYRQSLGQGLEFLIYFQGNSAPDKSGLPSDRFSAERTGGSVSTLTIQRTQQEDSAVYLCASSFADRGSYNSPLHFGNGTRLTVT.

This clonotype was detected a few times. The chain links TRBV6-5 to TRBJ1-1, with D tentatively TRBD1 (6 bases). CDR1 and CDR2 (germline): MNHEY, SVGAGI. The CDR3 has 15 residues. V was pared by 2 bases and J by 4 bases, with 14 bases between. CDR3 residues: CASSYGGLGGTEAFF. The CDR3 bases are TGTGCCAGCAGTTACGGGGGGCTGGGGGGCACTGAAGCTTTCTTT.

V is TRBV18 and J is TRBJ2-3; D gene ambiguous. Trimming shortened V by 3 bases and J by 7 bases, and 20 bases separated the two germline ends. CDR3 length: 16 amino acids. Germline assignment: CDR1 KGHSH and CDR2 LQKENI. In nucleotides, the CDR3 is TGTGCCAGCTCACCCGTGGAGTTTGAGTTTTGGAATACGCAGTATTTT. It yields the protein CASSPVEFEFWNTQYF.

In its sample, this clonotype was seen many times. This rearrangement joins TRBV20-1 to TRBJ2-1; possibly TRBD1 for D (5 bases). The germline V gene has CDR1 DFQATT and CDR2 SNEGSKA (reference sequence). CDR3 size: 12 residues. V was shortened by 1 base and J by 8 bases, with 9 bases between the two germline ends. CDR3 region: CSARGTTHEQFF. CDR3 DNA: TGCAGTGCTAGAGGGACAACCCATGAGCAGTTCTTC.

The V gene is TRBV2, the J gene TRBJ2-2, with a tentative D call TRBD1 (6 bases). Per germline, CDR1 SNHLY and CDR2 FYNNEI. The CDR3 has 15 amino acids. V was cut by 8 bases and J by 8 bases, with 21 bases left in between. The CDR3 spells CASFRGNTRSGELFF. CDR3 DNA: TGTGCCAGCTTCAGGGGTAATACTCGCTCGGGGGAGCTGTTTTTT.

The rearrangement links TRBV27 to TRBJ2-2; possibly TRBD2 for D (7 bases). Looked up from germline, CDR1 is MNHEY and CDR2 is SMNVEV (reference sequence). The CDR3 is 17 residues long. Trimming removed 4 bases at V and 4 bases at J, with 19 bases between. The CDR3 spells CASSYPSGGGGTGELFF. CDR3 sequence (DNA): TGTGCCAGCAGTTACCCATCGGGGGGCGGCGGCACCGGGGAGCTGTTTTTT.

This clonotype was seen more than once but under ten times. This chain uses TRBV5-6 with TRBJ1-1; D gene ambiguous. Trimming removed 6 bases at V and 4 bases at J, with 13 bases between. The CDR3 runs 13 residues. Germline V CDR1 and CDR2: SGHDT, YYEEEE. The CDR3 region has the DNA TGTGCCAGCACCCGGCCTGGGGTCACTGAAGCTTTCTTT. Residues: CASTRPGVTEAFF.

The V gene is TRBV18, the J gene TRBJ1-5; a possible D gene is TRBD1 (5 bases). This CDR3 is 17 amino acids long. Germline V gives CDR1 KGHSH, CDR2 LQKENI. Trimming removed 3 bases at V and 3 bases at J, with 18 bases between. The CDR3 DNA reads TGTGCCAGCTCACCCCAAGGTGGGGGAAAGGCCAATCAGCCCCAGCATTTT. Translating it yields CASSPQGGGKANQPQHF.

The chain joins TRBV6-5 to TRBJ2-3; TRBD1 matches 7 bases. The J segment lost 0 bases and the V segment lost 7 bases, leaving 4 bases of the junction unmatched. The CDR3 contains 14 residues. Germline assignment: CDR1 MNHEY and CDR2 SVGAGI. CDR3 bases: TGTGCCAGCACCACAGGGGCTAGCACAGATACGCAGTATTTT. Protein sequence: CASTTGASTDTQYF.

This clonotype was picked up a small number of times. This rearrangement joins TRBV6-5 to TRBJ2-7, with D possibly matching TRBD1 (6 bases). This CDR3 is built from 13 residues. The V end was cut by 5 bases, the J end by 2 bases, with 10 bases between. Germline CDR1 reads MNHEY; CDR2 reads SVGAGI. Here the CDR3 reads CASSTWTAYEQYF. The CDR3 DNA reads as TGTGCCAGCAGTACCTGGACAGCCTACGAGCAGTACTTC.

This clonotype was observed a few times. This sequence joins TRBV2 and TRBJ1-2; D remains ambiguous. The ends were cut back, 6 bases at V and 7 bases at J, with 3 bases in the middle. CDR3 length: 9 amino acids. CDR1 SNHLY and CDR2 FYNNEI come from the germline V gene. CDR3 protein: CASRGGYTF. DNA for the CDR3: TGTGCCAGCAGGGGTGGCTACACCTTC.

This clonotype was detected a few times. V usage is TRBV11-2 and J usage is TRBJ1-6; D is uncertain. V was shortened by 0 bases and J by 12 bases, with 6 bases between the two germline ends. The CDR3 is 12 residues long. The V gene's germline CDR1 is SGHAT and CDR2 FQNNGV. CDR3 nucleotides: TGTGCCAGCAGCTTAGATCGCGGACCCCTCCACTTT. Translated, it gives CASSLDRGPLHF.

This rearrangement joins TRBV21-1 to TRBJ2-7; TRBD2, the table's D call, lacks a check against the DNA. TRBV21-1 is flagged as a pseudogene. The CDR3 runs to 14 residues. CDR3 DNA sequence: TGTGCCAGCAGCAGGTTAGCGGCAAAATACGAGCAGTACGTC. This sequence encodes CASSRLAAKYEQYV.

In this sample, this clonotype turned up a few times. This sequence joins TRBV4-2 and TRBJ2-3; TRBD2 matches 11 bases. The CDR3 is made up of 17 amino acids. With 0 bases clipped from V and 3 bases from J, the junction kept 5 bases outside the gene matches. The germline CDR1 and CDR2 sequences are LGHNA and YNFKEQ. This chain's CDR3 is CASSQEPSGGPTDTQYF. As DNA, the CDR3 is TGTGCCAGCAGCCAAGAACCTAGCGGGGGGCCGACAGATACGCAGTATTTT.

This clonotype showed up many times. The chain has TRBV12-3 or TRBV12-4 and TRBJ2-5, with D possibly matching TRBD2 (6 bases). Trimming left V 6 bases short and J 0 bases short, with 11 bases between. The CDR3 length is 14 residues. CDR3 sequence: CASSSSGNQETQYF. CDR3 in DNA: TGTGCCAGCAGCAGTAGCGGTAACCAAGAGACCCAGTACTTC.

This clonotype was counted only a few times. The J gene is TRBJ1-5, the V gene TRBV9; unclear D gene. This CDR3 region has 13 residues. Trimming pared 1 base from V and 5 bases from J, leaving 7 bases between. Germline CDR1 SGDLS, CDR2 YYNGEE. The CDR3 here is CASSVHGHQPQHF. The CDR3 region has the DNA TGTGCCAGCAGCGTACACGGGCATCAGCCCCAGCATTTT.

The chain couples TRBV2 to TRBJ1-5, with no clear D. Between the trimmed V and J ends, which lost 2 bases and 5 bases, there was a span of 10 bases. Germline V gene sequence: CDR1 SNHLY, CDR2 FYNNEI. The CDR3 loop spans 14 amino acids. In nucleotides, the CDR3 is TGTGCCAGCAGTGAAACCGGATATGATCAGCCCCAGCATTTT. Amino acid sequence: CASSETGYDQPQHF.

This clonotype occurred a few times. This chain links TRBV18 with TRBJ2-5; 9 bases are a match to TRBD2. The germline V gene has CDR1 KGHSH and CDR2 LQKENI. Losses at the gene ends were 9 bases for V and 5 bases for J; bases not matched to a gene: 10. CDR3 length: 14 amino acids. The CDR3 nucleotides are TGTGCCAGTAGCACCGGGACTAGCAGGGAGACCCAGTACTTC. Protein product: CASSTGTSRETQYF.

This clonotype was counted at least ten times. The chain combines TRBV7-2 with TRBJ1-2; D not resolved. V was trimmed by 5 bases and J by 4 bases, leaving 17 bases between them. This CDR3 contains 15 residues. Germline V gene data show CDR1 as SGHTA and CDR2 as FQGNSA. CDR3 residues: CASSQSVQPGYGYTF. CDR3 nucleotide sequence: TGTGCCAGCAGCCAGTCCGTCCAGCCAGGCTATGGCTACACCTTC. Full variable domain (missing parts from reference TRBV7-2 and TRBJ1-2): GAGVSQSPSNKVTEKGKDVELRCDPISGHTALYWYRQSLGQGLEFLIYFQGNSAPDKSGLPSDRFSAERTGGSVSTLTIQRTQQEDSAVYLCASSQSVQPGYGYTFGSGTRLTVV.

The chain employs TRBV12-3 or TRBV12-4 and TRBJ2-1; 9 bases align to TRBD1. V trimming: 5 bases; J trimming: 6 bases; junction bases outside the gene matches: 5. The CDR3 runs 14 residues. The CDR3 DNA sequence: TGTGCCAGCAGTATGGACAGGGGCCGCAATGAGCAGTTCTTC. Its protein product is CASSMDRGRNEQFF.

In this sample, this clonotype turned up a few times. This sequence joins TRBV20-1 and TRBJ1-1, with D maybe TRBD1 (6 bases). The CDR3 sequence is 13 residues long. CDR1 is DFQATT, CDR2 SNEGSKA, per germline (reference sequence). The V end was cut by 6 bases, the J end by 4 bases, with 15 bases between. The CDR3 DNA reads TGCAGTGCAGCGGGGGCGGTGGGCACTGAAGCTTTCTTT. Its protein is CSAAGAVGTEAFF.

This clonotype has more than one count but fewer than ten. The V and J genes are TRBV7-6 and TRBJ2-5; 7 bases match TRBD2. Trimming at V came to 4 bases and at J to 2 bases, leaving 7 bases not matched to a gene. This CDR3 is built from 15 residues. Germline values: CDR1 SGHVS, CDR2 FNYEAQ. The CDR3: CASSYGTNSQETQYF. CDR3 DNA: TGTGCCAGCAGCTACGGGACTAACTCTCAAGAGACCCAGTACTTC.

This clonotype was found a few times. The chain joins TRBV6-5 to TRBJ1-2; TRBD1 matches 8 bases. The V gene's germline CDR1 is MNHEY and CDR2 SVGAGI. The J segment lost 3 bases and the V segment lost 5 bases, leaving 5 bases of the junction unmatched. The CDR3 runs to 14 residues. CDR3 region: CASSNQGADYGYTF. CDR3 nucleotide sequence: TGTGCCAGCAGTAACCAGGGGGCAGACTATGGCTACACCTTC.

This clonotype was seen more than once but under ten times. The chain couples TRBV5-1 to TRBJ2-4; TRBD2 matches 7 bases. V was pared by 5 bases and J by 6 bases, with 11 bases of the junction left unmatched. Germline assignment: CDR1 SGHRS and CDR2 YFSETQ. The CDR3 is 15 residues long. This chain's CDR3 is CASRSGASSVNIQYF. As DNA, the CDR3 is TGCGCCAGCAGGAGCGGGGCTTCCTCAGTAAACATTCAGTACTTC.

The rearrangement joins TRBV5-1 to TRBJ2-7; tentatively, D is TRBD1 (7 bases). The CDR3 sequence is 15 residues long. The V end was cut by 4 bases, the J end by 3 bases, with 17 bases between. Germline V lookup: CDR1 SGHRS, CDR2 YFSETQ. The CDR3 reads CASSPGGTAVYEQYV. The CDR3 nucleotides read TGCGCCAGCAGCCCGGGCGGGACAGCTGTCTACGAGCAGTACGTC.

Only a few counts were recorded for this clonotype. The rearrangement joins TRBV5-1 to TRBJ1-2; possible D gene TRBD1, 6 bases. Germline assignment: CDR1 SGHRS and CDR2 YFSETQ. The V end was cut by 7 bases, the J end by 8 bases, with 15 bases between. The CDR3 consists of 12 residues. The CDR3 nucleotides are TGCGCCAGCGCGGGACAAGCAGGGGGCTACACCTTC. It encodes CASAGQAGGYTF.

The table lists this clonotype with a few counts. The rearrangement uses TRBV29-1 and TRBJ1-5; D is ambiguous. Trimming removed 4 bases at V and 3 bases at J, with 13 bases between. The germline gives CDR1 SQVTM, CDR2 ANQGSEA. This CDR3 is 14 amino acids long. DNA for the CDR3: TGCAGCGTTGCTGTGGGAGGGAACAATCAGCCCCAGCATTTT. It yields the protein CSVAVGGNNQPQHF.